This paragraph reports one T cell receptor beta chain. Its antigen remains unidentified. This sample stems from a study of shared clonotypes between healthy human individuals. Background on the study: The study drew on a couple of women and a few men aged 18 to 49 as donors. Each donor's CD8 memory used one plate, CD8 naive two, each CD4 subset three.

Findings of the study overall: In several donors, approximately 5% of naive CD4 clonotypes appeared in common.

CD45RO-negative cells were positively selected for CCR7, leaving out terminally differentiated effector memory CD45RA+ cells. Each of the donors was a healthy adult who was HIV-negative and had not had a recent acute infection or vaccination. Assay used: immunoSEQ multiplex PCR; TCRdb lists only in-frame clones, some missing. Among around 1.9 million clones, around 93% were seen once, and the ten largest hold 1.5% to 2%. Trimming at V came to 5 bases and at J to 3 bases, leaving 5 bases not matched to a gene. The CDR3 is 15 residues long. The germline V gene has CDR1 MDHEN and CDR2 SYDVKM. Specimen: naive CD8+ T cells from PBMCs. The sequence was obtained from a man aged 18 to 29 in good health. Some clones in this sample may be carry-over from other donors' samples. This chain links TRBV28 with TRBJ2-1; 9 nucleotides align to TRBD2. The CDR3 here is CASSLNSGGYNEQFF. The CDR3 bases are TGTGCCAGCAGTCTCAATAGCGGGGGCTACAATGAGCAGTTCTTC.